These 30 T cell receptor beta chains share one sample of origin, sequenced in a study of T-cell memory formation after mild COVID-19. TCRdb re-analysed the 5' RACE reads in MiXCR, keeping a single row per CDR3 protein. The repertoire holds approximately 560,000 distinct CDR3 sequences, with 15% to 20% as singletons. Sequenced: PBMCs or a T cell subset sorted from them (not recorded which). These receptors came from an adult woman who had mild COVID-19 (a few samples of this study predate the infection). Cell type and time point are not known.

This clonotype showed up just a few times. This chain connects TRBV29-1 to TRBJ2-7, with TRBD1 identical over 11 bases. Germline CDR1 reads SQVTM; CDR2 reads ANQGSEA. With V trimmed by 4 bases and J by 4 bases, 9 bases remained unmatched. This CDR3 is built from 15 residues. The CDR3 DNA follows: TGCAGCGTTGTAAGGACAGGGGGCGCTGGGTACGAGCAGTACTTC. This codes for CSVVRTGGAGYEQYF.

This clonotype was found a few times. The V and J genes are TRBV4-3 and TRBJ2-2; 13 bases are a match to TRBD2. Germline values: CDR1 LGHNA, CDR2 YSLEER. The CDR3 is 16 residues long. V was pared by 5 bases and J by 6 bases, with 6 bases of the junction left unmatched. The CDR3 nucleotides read TGCGCCAGCAGCGAAACTAGCGGGAGGGCCCCCGGGGAGCTGTTTTTT. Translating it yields CASSETSGRAPGELFF.

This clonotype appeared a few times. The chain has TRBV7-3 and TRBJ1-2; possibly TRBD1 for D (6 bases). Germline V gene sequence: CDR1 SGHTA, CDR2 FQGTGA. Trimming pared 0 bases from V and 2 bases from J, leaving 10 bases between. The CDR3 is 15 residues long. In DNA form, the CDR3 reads TGTGCCAGCAGCTTAACTCCAGGGGAGAACTATGGCTACACCTTC. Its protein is CASSLTPGENYGYTF.

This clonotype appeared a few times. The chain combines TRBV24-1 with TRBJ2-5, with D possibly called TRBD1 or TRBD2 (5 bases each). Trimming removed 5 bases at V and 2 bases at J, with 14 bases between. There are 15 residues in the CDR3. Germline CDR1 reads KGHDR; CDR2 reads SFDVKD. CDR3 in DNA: TGTGCCACCAGTGTCAGAGGGGTGAAACAAGAGACCCAGTACTTC. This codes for CATSVRGVKQETQYF.

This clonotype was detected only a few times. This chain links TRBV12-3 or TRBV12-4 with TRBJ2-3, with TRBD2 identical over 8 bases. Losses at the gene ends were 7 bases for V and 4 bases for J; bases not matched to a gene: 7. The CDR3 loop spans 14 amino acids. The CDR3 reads CASTQRETSDTQYF. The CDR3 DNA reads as TGTGCCAGCACACAGCGGGAGACGTCAGATACGCAGTATTTT.

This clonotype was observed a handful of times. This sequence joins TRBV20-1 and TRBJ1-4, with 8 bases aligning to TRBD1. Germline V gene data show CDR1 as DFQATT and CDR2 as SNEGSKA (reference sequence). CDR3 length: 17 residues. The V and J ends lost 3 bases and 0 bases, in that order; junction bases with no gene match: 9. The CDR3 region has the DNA TGCAGTGCTAGGCGGGACAGGAACCATGCAACTAATGAAAAACTGTTTTTT. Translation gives CSARRDRNHATNEKLFF.

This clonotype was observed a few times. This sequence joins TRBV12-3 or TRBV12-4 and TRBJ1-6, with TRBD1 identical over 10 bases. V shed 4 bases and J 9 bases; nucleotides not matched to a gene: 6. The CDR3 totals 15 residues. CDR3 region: CASSYRQGAGSPLHF. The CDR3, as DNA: TGTGCCAGCAGTTACAGACAGGGGGCCGGTTCACCCCTCCACTTT.

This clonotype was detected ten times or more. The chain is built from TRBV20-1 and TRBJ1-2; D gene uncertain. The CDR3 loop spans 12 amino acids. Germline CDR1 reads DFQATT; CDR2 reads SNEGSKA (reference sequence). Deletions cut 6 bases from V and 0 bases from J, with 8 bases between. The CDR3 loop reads CSARASNYGYTF. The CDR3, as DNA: TGCAGTGCAAGGGCGTCTAACTATGGCTACACCTTC.

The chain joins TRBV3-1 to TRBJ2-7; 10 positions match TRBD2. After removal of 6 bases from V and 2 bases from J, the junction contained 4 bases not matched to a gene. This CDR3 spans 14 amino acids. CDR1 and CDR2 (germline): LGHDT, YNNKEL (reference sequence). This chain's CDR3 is CASSRSGGAYEQYF. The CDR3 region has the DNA TGTGCCAGCAGTCGGAGCGGGGGGGCCTACGAGCAGTACTTC.

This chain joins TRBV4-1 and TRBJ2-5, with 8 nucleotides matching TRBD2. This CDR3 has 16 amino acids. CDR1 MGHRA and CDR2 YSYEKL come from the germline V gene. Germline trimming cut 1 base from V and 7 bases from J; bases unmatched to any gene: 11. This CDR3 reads CASSQGLLAGPGTQYF. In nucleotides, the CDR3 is TGCGCCAGCAGCCAAGGGTTGCTAGCGGGCCCAGGGACCCAGTACTTC.

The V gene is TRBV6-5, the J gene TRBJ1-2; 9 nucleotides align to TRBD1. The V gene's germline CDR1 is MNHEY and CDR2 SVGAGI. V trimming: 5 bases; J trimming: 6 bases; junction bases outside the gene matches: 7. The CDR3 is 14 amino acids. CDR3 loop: CASSRDREWHGYTF. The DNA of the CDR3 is TGTGCCAGCAGTAGGGACAGGGAGTGGCATGGCTACACCTTC.

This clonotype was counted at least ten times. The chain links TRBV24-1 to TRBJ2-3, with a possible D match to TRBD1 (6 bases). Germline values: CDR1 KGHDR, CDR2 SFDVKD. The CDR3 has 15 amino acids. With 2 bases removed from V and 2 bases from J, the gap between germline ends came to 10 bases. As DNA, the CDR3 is TGTGCCACCAGTGATTCGACAGGACCCACAGATACGCAGTATTTT. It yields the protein CATSDSTGPTDTQYF.

Here the CDR3 reads CASSPPAGGNEQFF. CDR3 DNA sequence: TGCGCCAGCAGCCCCCCCGCCGGGGGCAATGAGCAGTTCTTC. The chain recombines TRBV5-1 with TRBJ2-1; D may be TRBD2 (6 bases). The CDR3 has 14 residues. The germline V gene has CDR1 SGHRS and CDR2 YFSETQ. Trimming removed 4 bases from V and 6 bases from J, with 14 bases in between.

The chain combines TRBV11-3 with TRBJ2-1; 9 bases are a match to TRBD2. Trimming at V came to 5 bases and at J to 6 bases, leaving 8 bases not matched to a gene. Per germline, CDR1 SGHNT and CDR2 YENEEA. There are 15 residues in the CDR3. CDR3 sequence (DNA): TGTGCCAGCAGCCATAGCGGGAGAAGGGGCAATGAGCAGTTCTTC. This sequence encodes CASSHSGRRGNEQFF.

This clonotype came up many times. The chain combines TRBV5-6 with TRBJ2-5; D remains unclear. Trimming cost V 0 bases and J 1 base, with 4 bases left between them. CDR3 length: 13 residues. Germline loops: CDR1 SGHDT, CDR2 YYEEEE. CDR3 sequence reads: CASSLVLQETQYF. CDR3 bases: TGTGCCAGCAGCTTGGTACTCCAAGAGACCCAGTACTTC.

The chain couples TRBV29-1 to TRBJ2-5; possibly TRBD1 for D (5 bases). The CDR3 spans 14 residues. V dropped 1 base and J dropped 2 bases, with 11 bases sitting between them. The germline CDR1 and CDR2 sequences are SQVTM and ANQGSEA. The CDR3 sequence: CSVEGEYRQETQYF. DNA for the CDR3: TGCAGCGTTGAAGGAGAGTACAGGCAAGAGACCCAGTACTTC.

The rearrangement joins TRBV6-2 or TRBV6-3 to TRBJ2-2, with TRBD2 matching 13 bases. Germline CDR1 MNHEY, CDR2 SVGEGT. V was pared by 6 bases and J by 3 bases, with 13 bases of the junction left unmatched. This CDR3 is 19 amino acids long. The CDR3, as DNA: TGTGCCAGCAGCATCCTTCCCGGACTAGCGGGAGTATACACCGGGGAGCTGTTTTTT. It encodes CASSILPGLAGVYTGELFF.

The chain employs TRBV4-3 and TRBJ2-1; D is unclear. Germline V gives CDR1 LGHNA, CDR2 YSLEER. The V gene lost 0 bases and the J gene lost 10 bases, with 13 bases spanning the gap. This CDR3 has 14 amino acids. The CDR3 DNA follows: TGCGCCAGCAGCCAAGATTTGAGAACCAGGGAGCAGTTCTTC. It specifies CASSQDLRTREQFF.

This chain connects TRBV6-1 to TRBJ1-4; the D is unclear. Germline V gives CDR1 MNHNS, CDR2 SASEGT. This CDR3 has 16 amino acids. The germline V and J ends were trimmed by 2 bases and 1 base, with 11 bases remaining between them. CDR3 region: CASSEWWEGTNEKLFF. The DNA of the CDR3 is TGTGCCAGCAGTGAATGGTGGGAGGGAACTAATGAAAAACTGTTTTTT.

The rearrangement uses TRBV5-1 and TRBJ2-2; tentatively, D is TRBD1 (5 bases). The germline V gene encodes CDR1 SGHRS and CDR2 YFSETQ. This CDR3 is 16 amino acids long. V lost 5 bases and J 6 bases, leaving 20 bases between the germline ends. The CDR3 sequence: CASSPGQGRVAGELFF. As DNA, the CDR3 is TGCGCCAGCAGTCCGGGTCAGGGAAGAGTAGCCGGGGAGCTGTTTTTT.

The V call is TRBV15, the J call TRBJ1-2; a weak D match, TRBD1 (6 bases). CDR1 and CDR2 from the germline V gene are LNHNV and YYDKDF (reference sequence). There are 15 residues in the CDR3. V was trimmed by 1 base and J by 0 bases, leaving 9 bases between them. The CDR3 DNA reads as TGTGCCACCAGCAGAGGGGGGGGCTCTAACTATGGCTACACCTTC. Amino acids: CATSRGGGSNYGYTF.

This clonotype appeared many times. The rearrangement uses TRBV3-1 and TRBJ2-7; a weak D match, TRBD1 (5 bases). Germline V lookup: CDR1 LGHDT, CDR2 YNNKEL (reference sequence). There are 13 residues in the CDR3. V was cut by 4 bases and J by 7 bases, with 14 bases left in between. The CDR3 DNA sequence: TGTGCCAGCAGCCTCGGACATATCGATGAGCAGTACTTC. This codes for CASSLGHIDEQYF.

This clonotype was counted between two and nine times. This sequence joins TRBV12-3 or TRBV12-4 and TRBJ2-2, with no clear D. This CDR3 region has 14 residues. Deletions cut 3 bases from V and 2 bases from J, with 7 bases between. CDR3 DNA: TGTGCCAGCAGTTTCCGTGAAAACACCGGGGAGCTGTTTTTT. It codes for CASSFRENTGELFF.

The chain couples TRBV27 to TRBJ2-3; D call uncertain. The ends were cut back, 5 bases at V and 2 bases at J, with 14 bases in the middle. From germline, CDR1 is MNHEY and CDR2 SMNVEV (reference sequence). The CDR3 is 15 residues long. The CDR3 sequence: CASSLSTGYTDTQYF. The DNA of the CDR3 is TGTGCCAGCAGTCTCTCCACGGGCTACACAGATACGCAGTATTTT.

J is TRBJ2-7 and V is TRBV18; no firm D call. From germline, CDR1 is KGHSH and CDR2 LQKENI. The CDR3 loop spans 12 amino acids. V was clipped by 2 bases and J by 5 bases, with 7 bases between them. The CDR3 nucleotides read TGTGCCAGCTCACCATGGGGAAACGAGCAGTACTTC. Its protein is CASSPWGNEQYF.

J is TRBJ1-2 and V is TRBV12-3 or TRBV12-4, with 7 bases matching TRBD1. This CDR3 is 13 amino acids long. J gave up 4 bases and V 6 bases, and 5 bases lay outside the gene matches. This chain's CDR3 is CASSQGQIYGYTF. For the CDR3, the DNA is TGTGCCAGCAGCCAGGGACAGATCTATGGCTACACCTTC.

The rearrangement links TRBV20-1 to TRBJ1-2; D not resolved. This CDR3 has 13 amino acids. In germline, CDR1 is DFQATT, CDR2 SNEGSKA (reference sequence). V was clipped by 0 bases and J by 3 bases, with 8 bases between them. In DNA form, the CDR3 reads TGCAGTGCTAGAGAGGCAGGCGACTATGGCTACACCTTC. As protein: CSAREAGDYGYTF.

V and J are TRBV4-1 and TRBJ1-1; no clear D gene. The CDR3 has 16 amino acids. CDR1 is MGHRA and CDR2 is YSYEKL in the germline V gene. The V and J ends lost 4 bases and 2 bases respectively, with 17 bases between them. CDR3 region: CASSPRPAPFNTEAFF. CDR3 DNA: TGCGCCAGCAGCCCCCGACCCGCTCCCTTCAACACTGAAGCTTTCTTT.

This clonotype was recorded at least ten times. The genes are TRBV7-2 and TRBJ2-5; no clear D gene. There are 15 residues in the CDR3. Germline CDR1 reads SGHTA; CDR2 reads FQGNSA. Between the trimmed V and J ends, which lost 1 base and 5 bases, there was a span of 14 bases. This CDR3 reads CASSLDGSTGETQYF. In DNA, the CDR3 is TGTGCCAGCAGCTTAGATGGGTCCACCGGGGAGACCCAGTACTTC.

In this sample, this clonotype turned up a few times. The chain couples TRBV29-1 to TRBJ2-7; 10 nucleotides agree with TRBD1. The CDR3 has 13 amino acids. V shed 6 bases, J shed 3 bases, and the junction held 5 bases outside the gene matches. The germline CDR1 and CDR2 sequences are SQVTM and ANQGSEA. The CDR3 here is CSVPGTGVYEQYF. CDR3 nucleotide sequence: TGCAGCGTCCCGGGGACAGGGGTCTACGAGCAGTACTTC.